This TCR beta chain was profiled in a study of T cell changes during pregnancy in multiple sclerosis. The repertoire was sequenced with immunoSEQ multiplex PCR; TCRdb's copy has only in-frame clones and lacks some. The table records approximately 97,000 clones, approximately 90% of them present only once. CDR3 length: 12 residues. V lost 5 bases, J lost 7 bases, and 9 bases lay in between. Germline V gene data show CDR1 as SGHNT and CDR2 as YENEEA. The chain uses TRBV11-3 and TRBJ2-1; D remains ambiguous. The receptor was derived from a female donor in good health, enrolled as a control in a pregnancy study. This material consisted of peripheral blood, taken in the second trimester of pregnancy. The DNA for the CDR3 is TGTGCCAGCAGCCATAGAGGTAATGAGCAGTTCTTC. Its translation is CASSHRGNEQFF.